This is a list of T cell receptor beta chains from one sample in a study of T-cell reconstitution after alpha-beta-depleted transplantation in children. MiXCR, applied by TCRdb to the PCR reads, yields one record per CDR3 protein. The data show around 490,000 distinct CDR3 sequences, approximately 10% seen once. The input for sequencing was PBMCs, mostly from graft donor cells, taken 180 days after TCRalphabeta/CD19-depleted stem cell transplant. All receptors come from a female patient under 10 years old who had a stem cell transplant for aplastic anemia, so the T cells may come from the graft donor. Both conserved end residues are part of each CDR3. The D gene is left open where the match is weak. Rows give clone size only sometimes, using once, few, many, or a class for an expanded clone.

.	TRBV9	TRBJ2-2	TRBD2	CASSVNPRGVAGGNTGELFF	TGTGCCAGCAGCGTGAACCCCCGGGGAGTAGCGGGAGGGAACACCGGGGAGCTGTTTTTT
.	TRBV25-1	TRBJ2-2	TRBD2	CASSAYDIRTSGRAVGELFF	TGTGCCAGCAGTGCCTATGACATACGGACTAGCGGGAGGGCCGTCGGGGAGCTGTTTTTT
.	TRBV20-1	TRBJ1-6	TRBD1	CSAEDRRSYNSPLHF	TGCAGTGCGGAGGACAGGCGTTCCTATAATTCACCCCTCCACTTT
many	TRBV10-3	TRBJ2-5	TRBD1	CAIRDQGAETQYF	TGTGCCATCAGGGATCAGGGGGCAGAGACCCAGTACTTC
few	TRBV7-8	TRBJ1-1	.	CASSLADGGPTEAFF	TGTGCCAGCAGCTTAGCGGATGGAGGTCCCACTGAAGCTTTCTTT
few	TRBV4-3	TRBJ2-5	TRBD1	CASSRSTGGLETQYF	TGCGCCAGCAGCCGATCGACAGGGGGCCTGGAGACCCAGTACTTC
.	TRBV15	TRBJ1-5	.	CATSGGYSNQPQHF	TGTGCCACCAGCGGCGGTTATAGCAATCAGCCCCAGCATTTT
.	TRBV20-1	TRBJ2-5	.	CSARDLMSGTVGRETQYF	TGCAGTGCTAGAGATCTCATGTCCGGGACAGTCGGGAGAGAGACCCAGTACTTC
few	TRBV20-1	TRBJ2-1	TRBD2	CSARVTSGAYNEQFF	TGCAGTGCTAGAGTAACTAGCGGGGCCTACAATGAGCAGTTCTTC
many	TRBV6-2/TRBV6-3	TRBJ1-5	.	CASSGRRDSNQPQHF	TGTGCCAGCAGTGGTCGGCGGGATAGCAATCAGCCCCAGCATTTT
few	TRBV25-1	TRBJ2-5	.	CASSEGGGLQETQYF	TGTGCCAGCAGTGAAGGGGGAGGACTCCAAGAGACCCAGTACTTC
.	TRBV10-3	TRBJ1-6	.	CAISEWGRGNNSPLHF	TGTGCCATCAGTGAGTGGGGCAGGGGCAATAATTCACCCCTCCACTTT
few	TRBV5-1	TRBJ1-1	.	CASSLGGYLGAFF	TGCGCCAGCAGCTTGGGGGGGTACTTGGGGGCTTTCTTT
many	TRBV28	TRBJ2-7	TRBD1	CASSLSRTGLGEQYF	TGTGCCAGCAGTTTAAGTCGGACAGGGCTGGGGGAGCAGTACTTC
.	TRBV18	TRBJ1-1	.	CASSPRPGGFNTEAFF	TGTGCCAGCTCACCAAGACCCGGGGGTTTTAACACTGAAGCTTTCTTT
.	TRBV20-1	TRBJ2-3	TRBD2	CSALPTSGSSSSTDTQYF	TGCAGTGCCCTCCCGACTAGCGGGAGTAGTTCGAGCACAGATACGCAGTATTTT
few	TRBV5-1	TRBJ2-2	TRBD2	CASSNFLAGGPNTGELFF	TGCGCCAGCAGCAACTTCCTAGCGGGAGGGCCGAACACCGGGGAGCTGTTTTTT
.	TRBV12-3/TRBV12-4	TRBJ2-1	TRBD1	CASKGGHTGTDPYNEQFF	TGTGCCAGCAAAGGGGGACACACCGGGACAGACCCCTACAATGAGCAGTTCTTC
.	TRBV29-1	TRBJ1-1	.	CSVGIGGTEAFF	TGCAGCGTTGGAATAGGGGGGACTGAAGCTTTCTTT
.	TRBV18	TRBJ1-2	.	CASSPGWGYGYIF	TGTGCCAGCTCACCAGGGTGGGGCTATGGCTACATCTTC
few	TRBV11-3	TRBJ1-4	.	CASSFSSTNEKLFF	TGTGCCAGCAGCTTTAGTTCAACTAATGAAAAACTGTTTTTT
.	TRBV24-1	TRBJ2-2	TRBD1	CATSDPTGTANTGELFF	TGTGCCACCAGTGATCCCACCGGGACAGCGAACACCGGGGAGCTGTTTTTT
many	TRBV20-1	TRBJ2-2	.	CSARDFRVSNTGELFF	TGCAGTGCTAGAGATTTTCGGGTGTCGAACACCGGGGAGCTGTTTTTT
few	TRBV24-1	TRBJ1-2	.	CATSQGTGYTF	TGTGCCACCAGTCAGGGGACTGGCTACACCTTC
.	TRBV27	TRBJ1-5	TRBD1	CASSLSRGGYSNQPQHF	TGTGCCAGCAGTTTATCCAGGGGGGGTTATAGCAATCAGCCCCAGCATTTT
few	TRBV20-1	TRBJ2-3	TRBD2	CSAVGLANTDTQYF	TGCAGTGCTGTCGGACTAGCGAACACAGATACGCAGTATTTT
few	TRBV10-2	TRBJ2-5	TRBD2	CASSESKWRERETQYF	TGCGCCAGCAGTGAGTCGAAGTGGCGGGAGAGGGAGACCCAGTACTTC
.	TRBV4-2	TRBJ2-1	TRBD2	CASSRQGGSRSYNEQFF	TGTGCCAGCAGCCGCCAGGGCGGGAGTCGCTCCTACAATGAGCAGTTCTTC
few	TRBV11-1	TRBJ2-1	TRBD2	CASRVAGGPAEQFF	TGTGCCAGCCGGGTAGCGGGAGGGCCCGCTGAGCAGTTCTTC
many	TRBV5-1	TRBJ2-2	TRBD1	CASSLQGQGTGELFF	TGCGCCAGCAGCTTACAGGGGCAGGGCACCGGGGAGCTGTTTTTT
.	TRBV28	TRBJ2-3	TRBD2	CASSTVRTSGSWGTDTQYF	TGTGCCAGCAGCACCGTAAGGACTAGCGGGAGTTGGGGCACAGATACGCAGTATTTT
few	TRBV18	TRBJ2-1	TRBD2	CASSPGGGRQFF	TGTGCCAGCTCACCGGGGGGGGGACGCCAGTTCTTC
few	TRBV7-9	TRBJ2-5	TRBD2	CASSHPGGSQETQYF	TGTGCCAGCAGCCACCCCGGGGGGTCCCAAGAGACCCAGTACTTC
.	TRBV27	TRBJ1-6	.	CASSFLLDSNSPLHF	TGTGCCAGCAGTTTCCTCCTGGACAGTAATTCACCCCTCCACTTT
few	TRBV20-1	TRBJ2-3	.	CSAREGADTQYF	TGCAGTGCTAGGGAGGGCGCAGATACGCAGTATTTT
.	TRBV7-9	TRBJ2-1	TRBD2	CASSLAGLAMNEQFF	TGTGCCAGCAGCTTAGCGGGACTAGCTATGAATGAGCAGTTCTTC
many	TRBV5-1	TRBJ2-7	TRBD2	CASSSQTSLREQYF	TGCGCCAGCAGCTCTCAGACTAGCTTGAGGGAGCAGTACTTC
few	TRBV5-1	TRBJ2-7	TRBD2	CASSLRREGLSYEQYF	TGCGCCAGCAGCCTCCGGCGGGAGGGTCTCTCCTACGAGCAGTACTTC
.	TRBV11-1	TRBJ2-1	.	CASSLTQGLTYNEQFF	TGTGCCAGCAGCTTAACACAGGGCCTTACCTACAATGAGCAGTTCTTC
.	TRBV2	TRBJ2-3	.	CAGNEGSGVADTQYF	TGTGCCGGAAACGAGGGGTCGGGAGTGGCAGATACGCAGTATTTT
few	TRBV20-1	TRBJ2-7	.	CSATHRDSGYEQYF	TGCAGTGCTACCCACCGGGACTCTGGCTACGAGCAGTACTTC
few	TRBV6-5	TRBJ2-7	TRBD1	CASSYFWDSSYEQYF	TGTGCCAGCAGTTACTTTTGGGACAGCTCCTACGAGCAGTACTTC
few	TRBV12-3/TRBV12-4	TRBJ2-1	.	CASRIRRDIYNEQFF	TGTGCCAGCAGGATAAGACGGGACATTTACAATGAGCAGTTCTTC
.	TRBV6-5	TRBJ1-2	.	CASSYRQSYGYTF	TGTGCCAGCAGTTACAGACAGAGCTATGGCTACACCTTC
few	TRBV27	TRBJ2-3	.	CASSLGRGPDTQYF	TGTGCCAGCAGTTTGGGCAGGGGACCAGATACGCAGTATTTT
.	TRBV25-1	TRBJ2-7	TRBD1	CASSELRQGAYEQYF	TGTGCCAGCAGTGAATTGCGGCAGGGGGCCTACGAGCAGTACTTC
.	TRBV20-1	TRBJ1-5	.	CSARASPYSGPIAPQHF	TGCAGTGCTAGAGCTTCCCCCTACAGCGGTCCAATTGCGCCCCAGCATTTT
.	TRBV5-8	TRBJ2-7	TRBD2	CASSFGAGEALHEQYF	TGTGCCAGCAGCTTCGGGGCGGGAGAGGCTTTGCACGAGCAGTACTTC
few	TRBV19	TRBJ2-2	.	CASSEGGLTTLDTGELFF	TGTGCCAGTAGCGAGGGTGGACTAACGACCCTGGACACCGGGGAGCTGTTTTTT
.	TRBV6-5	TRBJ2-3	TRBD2	CASSYLRLAGEDTQYF	TGTGCCAGCAGTTACCTTCGACTAGCGGGAGAAGATACGCAGTATTTT
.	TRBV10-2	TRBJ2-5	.	CASSLVQRAQETQYF	TGCGCCAGCAGTCTCGTCCAGCGGGCACAAGAGACCCAGTACTTC